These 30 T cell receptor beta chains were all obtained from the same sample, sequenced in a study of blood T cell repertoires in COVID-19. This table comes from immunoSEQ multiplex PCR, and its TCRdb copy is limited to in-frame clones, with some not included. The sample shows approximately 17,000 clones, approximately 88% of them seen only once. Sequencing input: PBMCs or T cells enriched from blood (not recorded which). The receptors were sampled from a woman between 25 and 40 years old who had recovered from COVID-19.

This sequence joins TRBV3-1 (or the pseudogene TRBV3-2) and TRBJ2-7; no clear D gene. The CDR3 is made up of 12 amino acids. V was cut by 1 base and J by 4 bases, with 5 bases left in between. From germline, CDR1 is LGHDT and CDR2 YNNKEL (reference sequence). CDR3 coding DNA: TGTGCCAGCAGCCAAGTCAGGTACGAGCAGTACTTC. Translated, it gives CASSQVRYEQYF.

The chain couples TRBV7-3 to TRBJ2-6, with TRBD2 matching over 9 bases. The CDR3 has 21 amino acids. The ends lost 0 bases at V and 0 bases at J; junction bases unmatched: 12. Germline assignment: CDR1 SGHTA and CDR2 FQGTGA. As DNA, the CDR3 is TGTGCCAGCAGCTTAACAAATAGCGGGGGCCCCTTTAGCTCTGGGGCCAACGTCCTGACTTTC. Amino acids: CASSLTNSGGPFSSGANVLTF.

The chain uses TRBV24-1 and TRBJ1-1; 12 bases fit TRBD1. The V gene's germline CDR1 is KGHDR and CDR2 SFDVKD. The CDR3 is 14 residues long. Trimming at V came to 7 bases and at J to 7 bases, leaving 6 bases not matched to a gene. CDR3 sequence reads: CATRGQGANSEAFF. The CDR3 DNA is TGTGCCACCAGGGGACAGGGGGCAAATAGTGAAGCTTTCTTT.

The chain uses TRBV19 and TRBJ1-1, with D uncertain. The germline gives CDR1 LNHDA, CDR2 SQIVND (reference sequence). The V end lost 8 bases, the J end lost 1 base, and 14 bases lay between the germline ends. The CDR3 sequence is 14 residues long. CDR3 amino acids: CASRTAEGNTEAFF. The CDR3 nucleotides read TGTGCCAGTCGAACCGCCGAGGGGAACACTGAAGCTTTCTTT.

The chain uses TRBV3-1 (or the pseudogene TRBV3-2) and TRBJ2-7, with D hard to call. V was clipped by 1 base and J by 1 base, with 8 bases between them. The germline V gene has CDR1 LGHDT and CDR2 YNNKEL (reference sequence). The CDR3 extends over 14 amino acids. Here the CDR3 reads CASSQVPESYEQYF. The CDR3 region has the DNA TGTGCCAGCAGCCAAGTACCAGAATCCTACGAGCAGTACTTC.

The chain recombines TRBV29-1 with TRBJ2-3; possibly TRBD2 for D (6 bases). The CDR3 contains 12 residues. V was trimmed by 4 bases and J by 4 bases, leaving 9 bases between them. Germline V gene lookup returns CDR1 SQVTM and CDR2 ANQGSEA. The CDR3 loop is CSVAIAADTQYF. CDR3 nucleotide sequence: TGCAGCGTTGCGATAGCGGCAGATACGCAGTATTTT.

The CDR3: CASSTGQGGQETQYF. CDR3 bases: TGCGCCAGCAGCACTGGACAGGGCGGACAAGAGACCCAGTACTTC. The rearrangement joins TRBV5-1 to TRBJ2-5; 8 nucleotides match TRBD1. The CDR3 has 15 residues. Germline V gene lookup returns CDR1 SGHRS and CDR2 YFSETQ. V shed 4 bases, J shed 2 bases, and the junction held 7 bases outside the gene matches. The variable domain in full, completed from reference TRBV5-1 and TRBJ2-5, reads KAGVTQTPRYLIKTRGQQVTLSCSPISGHRSVSWYQQTPGQGLQFLFEYFSETQRNKGNFPGRFSGRQFSNSRSEMNVSTLELGDSALYLCASSTGQGGQETQYFGPGTRLLVL.

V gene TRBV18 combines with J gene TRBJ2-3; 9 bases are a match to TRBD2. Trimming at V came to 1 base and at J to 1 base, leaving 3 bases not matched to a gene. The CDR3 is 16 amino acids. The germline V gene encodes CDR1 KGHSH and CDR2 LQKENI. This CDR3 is CASSPRQRGGTDTQYF. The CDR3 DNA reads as TGTGCCAGCTCACCACGCCAGCGGGGGGGCACAGATACGCAGTATTTT.

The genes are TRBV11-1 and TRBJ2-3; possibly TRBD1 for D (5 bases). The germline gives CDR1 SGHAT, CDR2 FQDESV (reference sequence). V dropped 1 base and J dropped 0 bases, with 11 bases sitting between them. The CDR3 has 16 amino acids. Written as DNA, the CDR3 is TGTGCCAGCAGCTTAGGGCGAGACAGAAGCACAGATACGCAGTATTTT. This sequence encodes CASSLGRDRSTDTQYF.

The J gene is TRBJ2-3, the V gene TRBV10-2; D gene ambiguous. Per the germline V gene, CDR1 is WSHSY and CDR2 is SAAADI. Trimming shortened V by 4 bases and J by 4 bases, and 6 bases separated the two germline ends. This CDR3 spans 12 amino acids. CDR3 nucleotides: TGCGCCAGCAGTGTATCCCCAGATACGCAGTATTTT. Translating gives CASSVSPDTQYF.

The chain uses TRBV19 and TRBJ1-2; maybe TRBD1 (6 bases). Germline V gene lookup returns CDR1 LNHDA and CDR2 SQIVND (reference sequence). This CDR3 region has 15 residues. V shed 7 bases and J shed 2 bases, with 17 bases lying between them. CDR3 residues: CASTTHADRNYGYTF. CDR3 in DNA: TGTGCCAGTACAACACACGCGGACAGAAACTATGGCTACACCTTC. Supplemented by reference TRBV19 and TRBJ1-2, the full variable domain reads DGGITQSPKYLFRKEGQNVTLSCEQNLNHDAMYWYRQDPGQGLRLIYYSQIVNDFQKGDIAEGYSVSREKKESFPLTVTSAQKNPTAFYLCASTTHADRNYGYTFGSGTRLTVV.

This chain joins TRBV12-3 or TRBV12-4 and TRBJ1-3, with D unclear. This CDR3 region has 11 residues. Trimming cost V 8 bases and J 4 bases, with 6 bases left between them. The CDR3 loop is CASQLGNTIYF. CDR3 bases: TGTGCCAGCCAGTTGGGAAACACCATATATTTT.

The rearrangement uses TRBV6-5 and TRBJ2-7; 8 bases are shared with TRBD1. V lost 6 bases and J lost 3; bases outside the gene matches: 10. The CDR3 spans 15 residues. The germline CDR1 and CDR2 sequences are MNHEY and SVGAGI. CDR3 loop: CASRVRGLGLYEQYF. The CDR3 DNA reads TGTGCCAGCAGGGTCAGGGGGCTAGGGCTCTACGAGCAGTACTTC.

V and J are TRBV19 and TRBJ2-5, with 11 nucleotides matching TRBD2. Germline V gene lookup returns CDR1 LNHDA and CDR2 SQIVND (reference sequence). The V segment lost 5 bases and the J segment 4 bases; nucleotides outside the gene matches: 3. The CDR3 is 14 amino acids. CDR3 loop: CASSGGTSGETQYF. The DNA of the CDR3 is TGTGCCAGTAGTGGCGGGACTAGCGGAGAGACCCAGTACTTC.

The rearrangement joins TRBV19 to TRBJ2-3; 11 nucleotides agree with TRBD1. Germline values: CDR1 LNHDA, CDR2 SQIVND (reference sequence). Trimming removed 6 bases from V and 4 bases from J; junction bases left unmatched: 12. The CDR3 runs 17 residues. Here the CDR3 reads CASSEGTGGWPSDTQYF. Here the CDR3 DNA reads TGTGCCAGTAGCGAGGGGACAGGGGGGTGGCCCTCAGATACGCAGTATTTT.

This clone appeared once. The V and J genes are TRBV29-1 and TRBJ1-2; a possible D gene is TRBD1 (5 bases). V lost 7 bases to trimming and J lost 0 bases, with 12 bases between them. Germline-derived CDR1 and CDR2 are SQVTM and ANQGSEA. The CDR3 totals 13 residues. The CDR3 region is CSALQGTNYGYTF. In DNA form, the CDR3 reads TGCAGCGCCCTCCAGGGAACTAACTATGGCTACACCTTC. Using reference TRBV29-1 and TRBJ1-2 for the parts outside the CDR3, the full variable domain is SAVISQKPSRDICQRGTSLTIQCQVDSQVTMMFWYRQQPGQSLTLIATANQGSEATYESGFVIDKFPISRPNLTFSTLTVSNMSPEDSSIYLCSALQGTNYGYTFGSGTRLTVV.

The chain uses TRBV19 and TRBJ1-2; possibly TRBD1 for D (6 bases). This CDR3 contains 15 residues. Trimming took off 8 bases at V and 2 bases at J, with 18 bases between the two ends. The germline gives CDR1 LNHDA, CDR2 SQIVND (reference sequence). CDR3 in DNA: TGTGCCAGTGGGATCTTCAGGGGTACCAACTATGGCTACACCTTC. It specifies CASGIFRGTNYGYTF.

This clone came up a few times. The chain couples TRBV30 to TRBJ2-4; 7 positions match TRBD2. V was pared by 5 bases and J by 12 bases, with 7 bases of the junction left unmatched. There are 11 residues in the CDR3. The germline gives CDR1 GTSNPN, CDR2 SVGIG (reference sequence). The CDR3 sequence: CAWEGQRDQYF. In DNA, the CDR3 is TGTGCCTGGGAGGGCCAGCGGGATCAGTACTTC.

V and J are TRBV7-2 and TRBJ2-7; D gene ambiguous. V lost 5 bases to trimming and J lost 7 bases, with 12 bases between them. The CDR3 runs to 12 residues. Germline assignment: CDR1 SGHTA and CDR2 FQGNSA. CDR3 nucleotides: TGTGCCAGCAGCCCCCAACGCGTGGAGCAGTACTTC. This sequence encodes CASSPQRVEQYF.

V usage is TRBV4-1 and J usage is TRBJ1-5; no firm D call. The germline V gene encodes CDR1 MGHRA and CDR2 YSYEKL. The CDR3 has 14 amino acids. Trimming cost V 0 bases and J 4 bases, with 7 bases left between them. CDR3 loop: CASSQDSDNQPQHF. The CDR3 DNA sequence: TGCGCCAGCAGCCAAGACAGTGATAATCAGCCCCAGCATTTT.

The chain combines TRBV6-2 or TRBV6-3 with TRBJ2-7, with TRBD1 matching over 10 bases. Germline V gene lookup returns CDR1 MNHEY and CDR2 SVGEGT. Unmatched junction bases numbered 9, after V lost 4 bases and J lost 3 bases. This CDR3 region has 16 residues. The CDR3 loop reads CASSLGRGQGFYEQYF. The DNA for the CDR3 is TGTGCCAGCAGTTTAGGACGGGGACAGGGGTTCTACGAGCAGTACTTC.

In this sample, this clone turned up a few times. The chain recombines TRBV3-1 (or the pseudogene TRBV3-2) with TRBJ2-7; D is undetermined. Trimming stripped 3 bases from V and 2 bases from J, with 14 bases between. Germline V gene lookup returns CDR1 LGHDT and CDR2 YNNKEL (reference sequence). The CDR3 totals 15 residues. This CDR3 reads CASSHLGSATYEQYF. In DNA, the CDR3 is TGTGCCAGCAGCCATCTCGGGTCTGCCACCTACGAGCAGTACTTC.

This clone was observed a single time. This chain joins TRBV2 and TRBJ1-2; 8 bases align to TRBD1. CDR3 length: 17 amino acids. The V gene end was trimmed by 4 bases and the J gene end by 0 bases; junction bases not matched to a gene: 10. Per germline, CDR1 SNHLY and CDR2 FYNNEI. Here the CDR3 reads CASSGAGQANSNYGYTF. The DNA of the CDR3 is TGTGCCAGCAGTGGCGCGGGACAGGCGAATTCTAACTATGGCTACACCTTC.

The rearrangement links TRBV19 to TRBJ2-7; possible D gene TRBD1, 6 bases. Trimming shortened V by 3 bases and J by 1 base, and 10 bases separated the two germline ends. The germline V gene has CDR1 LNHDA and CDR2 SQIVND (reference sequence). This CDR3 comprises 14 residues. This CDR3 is CASSMQQGSYEQYF. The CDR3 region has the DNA TGTGCCAGTAGTATGCAACAGGGTTCCTACGAGCAGTACTTC.

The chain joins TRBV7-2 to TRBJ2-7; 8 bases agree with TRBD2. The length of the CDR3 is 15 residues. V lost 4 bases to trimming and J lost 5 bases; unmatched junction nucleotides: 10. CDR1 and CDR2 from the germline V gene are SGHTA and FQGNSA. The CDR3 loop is CASSSRGGGYDEQYF. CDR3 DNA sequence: TGTGCCAGCAGCTCCCGGGGGGGAGGGTATGACGAGCAGTACTTC.

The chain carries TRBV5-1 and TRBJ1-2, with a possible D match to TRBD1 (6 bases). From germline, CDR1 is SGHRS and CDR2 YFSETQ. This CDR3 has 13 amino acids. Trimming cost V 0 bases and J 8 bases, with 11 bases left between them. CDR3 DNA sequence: TGCGCCAGCAGCTTGGACAGGGTGGAGGGCTACACCTTC. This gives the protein CASSLDRVEGYTF.

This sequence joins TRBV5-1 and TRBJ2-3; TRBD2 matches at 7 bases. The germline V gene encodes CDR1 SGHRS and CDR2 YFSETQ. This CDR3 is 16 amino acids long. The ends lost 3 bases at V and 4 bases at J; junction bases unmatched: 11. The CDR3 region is CASSSLGGGGADTQYF. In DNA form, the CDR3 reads TGCGCCAGCAGCTCATTGGGAGGTGGGGGGGCAGATACGCAGTATTTT.

The CDR3, as DNA: TGTGCCAGCAGTCGACAAGTGGATGGCTACACCTTC. Its translation is CASSRQVDGYTF. V and J are TRBV2 and TRBJ1-2; D is unclear. V dropped 5 bases and J dropped 6 bases, with 10 bases sitting between them. This CDR3 region has 12 residues. Germline V gene lookup returns CDR1 SNHLY and CDR2 FYNNEI.

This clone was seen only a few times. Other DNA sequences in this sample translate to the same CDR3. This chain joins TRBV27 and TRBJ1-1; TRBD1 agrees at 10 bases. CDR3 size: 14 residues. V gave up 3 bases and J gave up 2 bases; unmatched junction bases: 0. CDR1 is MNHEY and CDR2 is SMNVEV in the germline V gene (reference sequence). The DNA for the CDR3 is TGTGCCAGCAGTTTGACAGGGGGCAACACTGAAGCTTTCTTT. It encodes CASSLTGGNTEAFF.

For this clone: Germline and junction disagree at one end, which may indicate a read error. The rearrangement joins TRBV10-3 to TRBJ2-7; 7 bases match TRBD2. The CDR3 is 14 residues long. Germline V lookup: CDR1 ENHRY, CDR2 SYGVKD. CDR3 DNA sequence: TGTGCCATCAGGGGAACGGGAGGATCCTTCGAGCAGTACTTC. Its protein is CAIRGTGGSFEQYF.